This T cell receptor beta chain was profiled in a study of blood T cell repertoires in COVID-19. Study-wide context: From the United States, Italy and Spain came samples of acute and convalescent COVID-19.

Trimming removed 6 bases from V and 7 bases from J; junction bases left unmatched: 11. Germline-derived CDR1 and CDR2 are LGHDT and YNNKEL (reference sequence). This CDR3 is 14 amino acids long. Profiling relied on immunoSEQ multiplex PCR, and the TCRdb table lists in-frame clones only, not all of them. The data hold roughly 290,000 clones, with more than 75% observed a single time. This TCR was sampled from a woman between 45 and 60 years old who had recovered from COVID-19. The rearrangement uses TRBV3-1 (or the pseudogene TRBV3-2) and TRBJ2-7; 8 bases fit TRBD1. The specimen sequenced was peripheral blood. In nucleotides, the CDR3 is TGTGCCAGCAGTTACTCCGACAGGGGAAGTGAGCAGTACTTC. Translating it yields CASSYSDRGSEQYF.